The 18 T cell receptor beta chains reported below all come from one sample, sequenced in a study of blood T cell repertoires in COVID-19. Assay: immunoSEQ multiplex PCR; the TCRdb copy retains only in-frame clones and omits some. The sample lists 75,000 to 95,000 clones, approximately 90% occurring once. Input material: peripheral blood. The receptors come from a man between 60 and 75 years old with acute or convalescent COVID-19.

V and J are TRBV28 and TRBJ2-1; weak D call: TRBD1 (7 bases). Germline-derived CDR1 and CDR2 are MDHEN and SYDVKM. The CDR3 has 14 amino acids. Trimming stripped 8 bases from V and 7 bases from J, with 18 bases between. CDR3 protein: CASEGQGGGNEQFF. The CDR3 DNA is TGTGCCAGCGAGGGGCAGGGGGGAGGTAATGAGCAGTTCTTC.

This clone was picked up one time. In DNA, the CDR3 is TGTGCCACCAGTGACCTGACAGGGGCGGGTGGCTACACCTTC. It codes for CATSDLTGAGGYTF. V and J are TRBV24-1 and TRBJ1-2, with 8 bases fitting TRBD1. Germline-derived CDR1 and CDR2 are KGHDR and SFDVKD. V lost 4 bases and J lost 7; bases outside the gene matches: 7. This CDR3 region has 14 residues.

The rearrangement joins TRBV6-1 to TRBJ1-2; 8 positions match TRBD1. The CDR3 spans 17 residues. J lost 8 bases, V lost 0 bases, and 14 bases had no gene match. Germline V gene data show CDR1 as MNHNS and CDR2 as SASEGT. The CDR3 DNA is TGTGCCAGCAGTGAAGCGCTCACAGGGGGTAGCTATTCCGGCTACACCTTC. It is translated as CASSEALTGGSYSGYTF.

The rearrangement links TRBV24-1 to TRBJ1-1, with D possibly matching TRBD1 (6 bases). V was trimmed by 5 bases and J by 2 bases, leaving 11 bases between them. The CDR3 extends over 14 amino acids. Germline CDR1 and CDR2: KGHDR and SFDVKD. The CDR3 bases are TGTGCCACCAGTGGGACAGAACTTAACACTGAAGCTTTCTTT. Its translation: CATSGTELNTEAFF.

This chain joins TRBV3-1 (or the pseudogene TRBV3-2) and TRBJ1-3, with 9 bases fitting TRBD1. The length of the CDR3 is 16 residues. CDR1 LGHDT and CDR2 YNNKEL come from the germline V gene (reference sequence). The J segment lost 4 bases and the V segment lost 0 bases, leaving 4 bases of the junction unmatched. The DNA for the CDR3 is TGTGCCAGCAGCCAAGATAGCGGACAGGGGGGAAACACCATATATTTT. Protein: CASSQDSGQGGNTIYF.

The chain couples TRBV27 to TRBJ1-1; D call uncertain. This CDR3 is built from 15 residues. V lost 0 bases and J 0 bases, leaving 8 bases between the germline ends. Germline V gene sequence: CDR1 MNHEY, CDR2 SMNVEV (reference sequence). For the CDR3, the DNA is TGTGCCAGCAGTTTATCGAACAGCTTGAACACTGAAGCTTTCTTT. It encodes CASSLSNSLNTEAFF.

The J gene is TRBJ2-1, the V gene TRBV6-6; D is unclear. V gave up 0 bases and J gave up 5 bases, with 8 bases separating them. The CDR3 contains 14 residues. CDR1 is MNHNY and CDR2 is SVGAGI in the germline V gene (reference sequence). The CDR3 sequence: CASSYSLLDNEQFF. The CDR3 coding sequence is TGTGCCAGCAGTTACTCCCTACTGGACAATGAGCAGTTCTTC.

This chain uses TRBV4-1 with TRBJ2-3, with TRBD1 identical over 7 bases. The germline CDR1 and CDR2 sequences are MGHRA and YSYEKL. Losses at the gene ends were 1 base for V and 6 bases for J; bases not matched to a gene: 13. The CDR3 has 17 residues. The CDR3 DNA follows: TGCGCCAGCAGCCAAGCGACAGGGTCATTTAGTGGGGATACGCAGTATTTT. Translation: CASSQATGSFSGDTQYF.

J is TRBJ2-7 and V is TRBV7-2; possible D gene TRBD1, 5 bases. Germline assignment: CDR1 SGHTA and CDR2 FQGNSA. V was trimmed by 5 bases and J by 3 bases, leaving 14 bases between them. The CDR3 totals 14 residues. CDR3 residues: CASSVTTGFYEQYF. DNA for the CDR3: TGTGCCAGCAGCGTCACTACAGGTTTCTACGAGCAGTACTTC. The full variable domain, rest sourced from reference TRBV7-2 and TRBJ2-7, is GAGVSQSPSNKVTEKGKDVELRCDPISGHTALYWYRQSLGQGLEFLIYFQGNSAPDKSGLPSDRFSAERTGGSVSTLTIQRTQQEDSAVYLCASSVTTGFYEQYFGPGTRLTVT.

This chain links TRBV3-1 (or the pseudogene TRBV3-2) with TRBJ1-2, with 7 bases identical to TRBD1. Germline V gene data show CDR1 as LGHDT and CDR2 as YNNKEL (reference sequence). The V and J ends lost 6 bases and 6 bases, in that order; junction bases with no gene match: 10. The CDR3 consists of 14 residues. CDR3 coding DNA: TGTGCCAGCAGGCCCACAGGGGTGTTGAATGGCTACACCTTC. It yields the protein CASRPTGVLNGYTF.

The rearrangement uses TRBV19 and TRBJ1-1; 8 nucleotides agree with TRBD1. This CDR3 region has 15 residues. CDR1 is LNHDA and CDR2 is SQIVND in the germline V gene (reference sequence). Trimming cost V 8 bases and J 2 bases; bases outside gene matches: 10. The CDR3 is CASGNFDRGNTEAFF. CDR3 in DNA: TGTGCCAGTGGCAATTTCGACAGGGGTAACACTGAAGCTTTCTTT.

As DNA, the CDR3 is TGTGCCAGCAGTCCCAGCGGGGGATCCCGGCGAGCTTTCTTT. It codes for CASSPSGGSRRAFF. V and J are TRBV6-5 and TRBJ1-1; D possibly corresponds to TRBD1 (5 bases). Germline V lookup: CDR1 MNHEY, CDR2 SVGAGI. This CDR3 has 14 amino acids. V lost 5 bases to trimming and J lost 10 bases, with 20 bases between them.

This clone has more than one count but fewer than ten. The genes are TRBV3-1 (or the pseudogene TRBV3-2) and TRBJ2-7, with D possibly TRBD2 on 6 matching bases. The germline CDR1 and CDR2 sequences are LGHDT and YNNKEL (reference sequence). This CDR3 has 15 amino acids. The V end was cut by 1 base, the J end by 6 bases, with 16 bases between. CDR3 bases: TGTGCCAGCAGCCAAGGAAGGCTAGCGCCCTCCGAGCAGTACTTC. Protein: CASSQGRLAPSEQYF.

The chain has TRBV9 and TRBJ2-1; D may be TRBD2 (5 bases). Germline V lookup: CDR1 SGDLS, CDR2 YYNGEE. V was shortened by 3 bases and J by 1 base, with 11 bases between the two germline ends. The CDR3 totals 15 residues. CDR3 loop: CASSGKGESYNEQFF. CDR3 coding DNA: TGTGCCAGCAGCGGGAAGGGAGAATCCTACAATGAGCAGTTCTTC.

This clone was counted only a few times. This sequence joins TRBV27 and TRBJ2-1; 7 bases line up with TRBD1. Germline V gives CDR1 MNHEY, CDR2 SMNVEV (reference sequence). V shed 5 bases, J shed 6 bases, and the junction held 10 bases outside the gene matches. The CDR3 runs to 15 residues. The CDR3 nucleotides are TGTGCCAGCAGTACGAACAGGGGAAGGGGCAATGAGCAGTTCTTC. It yields the protein CASSTNRGRGNEQFF.

The V call is TRBV10-2, the J call TRBJ2-3; tentative D call: TRBD2 (5 bases). Germline CDR1 reads WSHSY; CDR2 reads SAAADI. The V end was cut by 9 bases, the J end by 5 bases, with 12 bases between. The CDR3 sequence is 12 residues long. The DNA of the CDR3 is TGCGCCAGTACTATAGCGTTAGATACGCAGTATTTT. Residues: CASTIALDTQYF.

This chain joins TRBV29-1 and TRBJ1-5, with D possibly being TRBD1 (5 bases). Per germline, CDR1 SQVTM and CDR2 ANQGSEA. CDR3 size: 14 residues. V lost 1 base and J 7 bases, leaving 14 bases between the germline ends. CDR3 nucleotide sequence: TGCAGCGTTGAAGGGGGGGACGCGAAACAGCCCCAGCATTTT. It specifies CSVEGGDAKQPQHF.

This rearrangement joins TRBV7-9 to TRBJ1-3, with 7 bases lining up with TRBD1. Germline-derived CDR1 and CDR2 are SEHNR and FQNEAQ (reference sequence). The CDR3 covers 14 residues. Trimming at V came to 6 bases and at J to 4 bases, leaving 6 bases not matched to a gene. In DNA, the CDR3 is TGTGCCAGCAGATCGACAGGGCCCGGAAACACCATATATTTT. This sequence encodes CASRSTGPGNTIYF.